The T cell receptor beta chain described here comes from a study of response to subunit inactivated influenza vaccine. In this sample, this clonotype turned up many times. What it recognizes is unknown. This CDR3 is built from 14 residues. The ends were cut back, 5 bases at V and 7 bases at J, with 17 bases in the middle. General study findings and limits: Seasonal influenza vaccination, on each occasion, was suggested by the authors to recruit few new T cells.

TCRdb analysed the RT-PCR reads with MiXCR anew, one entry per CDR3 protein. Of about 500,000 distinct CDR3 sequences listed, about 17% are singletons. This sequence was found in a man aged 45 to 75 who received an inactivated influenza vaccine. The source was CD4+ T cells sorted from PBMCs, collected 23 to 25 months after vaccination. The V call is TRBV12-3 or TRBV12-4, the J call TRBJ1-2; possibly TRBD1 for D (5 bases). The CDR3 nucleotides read TGTGCCAGCAGTCCTAGGGGACCCGGAGGTGGCTACACCTTC. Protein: CASSPRGPGGGYTF.